The T cell receptor (beta chain) described here comes from a study of shared clonotypes between healthy human individuals. With regard to this clone: In the same sample, other DNA sequences code for this CDR3.

The assay ran at deep level. This table comes from immunoSEQ multiplex PCR, and its TCRdb copy is limited to in-frame clones, with some not included. The sample includes some 1,100,000 clones, approximately 80% of them seen just once. The CDR3 loop spans 13 amino acids. V was pared by 6 bases and J by 1 base, with 12 bases between. Germline V gene sequence: CDR1 SQVTM, CDR2 ANQGSEA. The specimen was memory CD4+ T cells from PBMCs. Subset in this sample: CD45RA-negative fraction. V usage is TRBV29-1 and J usage is TRBJ1-1; TRBD1 is a possible D gene (5 bases). The TCR was taken from a man aged 18-30 years in good health. Some clones in this sample may be carry-over from other donors' samples. DNA of the CDR3: TGCAGCGTCGCTGGACATCCGAACACTGAAGCTTTCTTT. This gives the protein CSVAGHPNTEAFF.